The 6 T cell receptor beta chains below come from one sample, sequenced in a study of blood T cell repertoires in COVID-19. Sequencing was performed with immunoSEQ multiplex PCR; in TCRdb, only in-frame clones are kept and a portion is missing. Of 300,000 to 350,000 clones listed, roughly 88% are singletons. The sample consisted of PBMCs or T cells enriched from blood (not recorded which). Source of these receptors: a man aged 25 to 40 who had recovered from COVID-19.

The chain is built from TRBV5-4 and TRBJ1-1; 7 bases agree with TRBD1. This CDR3 contains 14 residues. Germline V gene data show CDR1 as SGHNT and CDR2 as YYREEE (reference sequence). The ends lost 4 bases at V and 1 base at J; junction bases unmatched: 4. CDR3 in DNA: TGTGCCAGCAGCAAGGGACAGAAGAACACTGAAGCTTTCTTT. Translated: CASSKGQKNTEAFF.

This sequence joins TRBV2 and TRBJ2-7; no clear D. Germline values: CDR1 SNHLY, CDR2 FYNNEI. There are 16 residues in the CDR3. Trimming took off 1 base at V and 0 bases at J, with 13 bases between the two ends. This CDR3 is CASSEGPLTYSYEQYF. The DNA for the CDR3 is TGTGCCAGCAGTGAAGGTCCGCTAACCTACTCCTACGAGCAGTACTTC.

The genes are TRBV30 and TRBJ1-6, with D possibly being TRBD1 (5 bases). Trimming took 7 bases from V and 7 from J, leaving 8 bases between them. The V gene's germline CDR1 is GTSNPN and CDR2 SVGIG (reference sequence). This CDR3 region has 11 residues. The CDR3 loop reads CALNRNSPLHF. The CDR3 bases are TGTGCCTTGAACAGGAATTCACCCCTCCACTTT.

The genes are TRBV13 and TRBJ2-1; D is perhaps TRBD1 (6 bases). Trimming removed 5 bases at V and 3 bases at J, with 17 bases between. CDR3 length: 16 residues. The germline CDR1 and CDR2 sequences are PRHDT and FYEKMQ (reference sequence). The CDR3, as DNA: TGTGCCAGCAGCGTATCCCGTGGACAGCTCTACAATGAGCAGTTCTTC. The encoded protein is CASSVSRGQLYNEQFF.

This chain uses TRBV7-2 with TRBJ2-7; D gene unclear. V shed 5 bases and J shed 3 bases, with 11 bases lying between them. Germline CDR1 reads SGHTA; CDR2 reads FQGNSA. CDR3 size: 13 residues. The CDR3 DNA is TGTGCCAGCAGCCCCGGGTGGATCTACGAGCAGTACTTC. Amino acids: CASSPGWIYEQYF.

The count of this clone is one. V gene TRBV4-2 combines with J gene TRBJ2-2; the match to TRBD2 covers 8 bases. Germline values: CDR1 LGHNA, CDR2 YNFKEQ. The junction had 1 base not matched to a gene; V was cut back by 0 bases and J by 1 base. There are 16 residues in the CDR3. The CDR3 coding sequence is TGTGCCAGCAGCCAAGAACTAGCGGAGAACACCGGGGAGCTGTTTTTT. Its protein product is CASSQELAENTGELFF.